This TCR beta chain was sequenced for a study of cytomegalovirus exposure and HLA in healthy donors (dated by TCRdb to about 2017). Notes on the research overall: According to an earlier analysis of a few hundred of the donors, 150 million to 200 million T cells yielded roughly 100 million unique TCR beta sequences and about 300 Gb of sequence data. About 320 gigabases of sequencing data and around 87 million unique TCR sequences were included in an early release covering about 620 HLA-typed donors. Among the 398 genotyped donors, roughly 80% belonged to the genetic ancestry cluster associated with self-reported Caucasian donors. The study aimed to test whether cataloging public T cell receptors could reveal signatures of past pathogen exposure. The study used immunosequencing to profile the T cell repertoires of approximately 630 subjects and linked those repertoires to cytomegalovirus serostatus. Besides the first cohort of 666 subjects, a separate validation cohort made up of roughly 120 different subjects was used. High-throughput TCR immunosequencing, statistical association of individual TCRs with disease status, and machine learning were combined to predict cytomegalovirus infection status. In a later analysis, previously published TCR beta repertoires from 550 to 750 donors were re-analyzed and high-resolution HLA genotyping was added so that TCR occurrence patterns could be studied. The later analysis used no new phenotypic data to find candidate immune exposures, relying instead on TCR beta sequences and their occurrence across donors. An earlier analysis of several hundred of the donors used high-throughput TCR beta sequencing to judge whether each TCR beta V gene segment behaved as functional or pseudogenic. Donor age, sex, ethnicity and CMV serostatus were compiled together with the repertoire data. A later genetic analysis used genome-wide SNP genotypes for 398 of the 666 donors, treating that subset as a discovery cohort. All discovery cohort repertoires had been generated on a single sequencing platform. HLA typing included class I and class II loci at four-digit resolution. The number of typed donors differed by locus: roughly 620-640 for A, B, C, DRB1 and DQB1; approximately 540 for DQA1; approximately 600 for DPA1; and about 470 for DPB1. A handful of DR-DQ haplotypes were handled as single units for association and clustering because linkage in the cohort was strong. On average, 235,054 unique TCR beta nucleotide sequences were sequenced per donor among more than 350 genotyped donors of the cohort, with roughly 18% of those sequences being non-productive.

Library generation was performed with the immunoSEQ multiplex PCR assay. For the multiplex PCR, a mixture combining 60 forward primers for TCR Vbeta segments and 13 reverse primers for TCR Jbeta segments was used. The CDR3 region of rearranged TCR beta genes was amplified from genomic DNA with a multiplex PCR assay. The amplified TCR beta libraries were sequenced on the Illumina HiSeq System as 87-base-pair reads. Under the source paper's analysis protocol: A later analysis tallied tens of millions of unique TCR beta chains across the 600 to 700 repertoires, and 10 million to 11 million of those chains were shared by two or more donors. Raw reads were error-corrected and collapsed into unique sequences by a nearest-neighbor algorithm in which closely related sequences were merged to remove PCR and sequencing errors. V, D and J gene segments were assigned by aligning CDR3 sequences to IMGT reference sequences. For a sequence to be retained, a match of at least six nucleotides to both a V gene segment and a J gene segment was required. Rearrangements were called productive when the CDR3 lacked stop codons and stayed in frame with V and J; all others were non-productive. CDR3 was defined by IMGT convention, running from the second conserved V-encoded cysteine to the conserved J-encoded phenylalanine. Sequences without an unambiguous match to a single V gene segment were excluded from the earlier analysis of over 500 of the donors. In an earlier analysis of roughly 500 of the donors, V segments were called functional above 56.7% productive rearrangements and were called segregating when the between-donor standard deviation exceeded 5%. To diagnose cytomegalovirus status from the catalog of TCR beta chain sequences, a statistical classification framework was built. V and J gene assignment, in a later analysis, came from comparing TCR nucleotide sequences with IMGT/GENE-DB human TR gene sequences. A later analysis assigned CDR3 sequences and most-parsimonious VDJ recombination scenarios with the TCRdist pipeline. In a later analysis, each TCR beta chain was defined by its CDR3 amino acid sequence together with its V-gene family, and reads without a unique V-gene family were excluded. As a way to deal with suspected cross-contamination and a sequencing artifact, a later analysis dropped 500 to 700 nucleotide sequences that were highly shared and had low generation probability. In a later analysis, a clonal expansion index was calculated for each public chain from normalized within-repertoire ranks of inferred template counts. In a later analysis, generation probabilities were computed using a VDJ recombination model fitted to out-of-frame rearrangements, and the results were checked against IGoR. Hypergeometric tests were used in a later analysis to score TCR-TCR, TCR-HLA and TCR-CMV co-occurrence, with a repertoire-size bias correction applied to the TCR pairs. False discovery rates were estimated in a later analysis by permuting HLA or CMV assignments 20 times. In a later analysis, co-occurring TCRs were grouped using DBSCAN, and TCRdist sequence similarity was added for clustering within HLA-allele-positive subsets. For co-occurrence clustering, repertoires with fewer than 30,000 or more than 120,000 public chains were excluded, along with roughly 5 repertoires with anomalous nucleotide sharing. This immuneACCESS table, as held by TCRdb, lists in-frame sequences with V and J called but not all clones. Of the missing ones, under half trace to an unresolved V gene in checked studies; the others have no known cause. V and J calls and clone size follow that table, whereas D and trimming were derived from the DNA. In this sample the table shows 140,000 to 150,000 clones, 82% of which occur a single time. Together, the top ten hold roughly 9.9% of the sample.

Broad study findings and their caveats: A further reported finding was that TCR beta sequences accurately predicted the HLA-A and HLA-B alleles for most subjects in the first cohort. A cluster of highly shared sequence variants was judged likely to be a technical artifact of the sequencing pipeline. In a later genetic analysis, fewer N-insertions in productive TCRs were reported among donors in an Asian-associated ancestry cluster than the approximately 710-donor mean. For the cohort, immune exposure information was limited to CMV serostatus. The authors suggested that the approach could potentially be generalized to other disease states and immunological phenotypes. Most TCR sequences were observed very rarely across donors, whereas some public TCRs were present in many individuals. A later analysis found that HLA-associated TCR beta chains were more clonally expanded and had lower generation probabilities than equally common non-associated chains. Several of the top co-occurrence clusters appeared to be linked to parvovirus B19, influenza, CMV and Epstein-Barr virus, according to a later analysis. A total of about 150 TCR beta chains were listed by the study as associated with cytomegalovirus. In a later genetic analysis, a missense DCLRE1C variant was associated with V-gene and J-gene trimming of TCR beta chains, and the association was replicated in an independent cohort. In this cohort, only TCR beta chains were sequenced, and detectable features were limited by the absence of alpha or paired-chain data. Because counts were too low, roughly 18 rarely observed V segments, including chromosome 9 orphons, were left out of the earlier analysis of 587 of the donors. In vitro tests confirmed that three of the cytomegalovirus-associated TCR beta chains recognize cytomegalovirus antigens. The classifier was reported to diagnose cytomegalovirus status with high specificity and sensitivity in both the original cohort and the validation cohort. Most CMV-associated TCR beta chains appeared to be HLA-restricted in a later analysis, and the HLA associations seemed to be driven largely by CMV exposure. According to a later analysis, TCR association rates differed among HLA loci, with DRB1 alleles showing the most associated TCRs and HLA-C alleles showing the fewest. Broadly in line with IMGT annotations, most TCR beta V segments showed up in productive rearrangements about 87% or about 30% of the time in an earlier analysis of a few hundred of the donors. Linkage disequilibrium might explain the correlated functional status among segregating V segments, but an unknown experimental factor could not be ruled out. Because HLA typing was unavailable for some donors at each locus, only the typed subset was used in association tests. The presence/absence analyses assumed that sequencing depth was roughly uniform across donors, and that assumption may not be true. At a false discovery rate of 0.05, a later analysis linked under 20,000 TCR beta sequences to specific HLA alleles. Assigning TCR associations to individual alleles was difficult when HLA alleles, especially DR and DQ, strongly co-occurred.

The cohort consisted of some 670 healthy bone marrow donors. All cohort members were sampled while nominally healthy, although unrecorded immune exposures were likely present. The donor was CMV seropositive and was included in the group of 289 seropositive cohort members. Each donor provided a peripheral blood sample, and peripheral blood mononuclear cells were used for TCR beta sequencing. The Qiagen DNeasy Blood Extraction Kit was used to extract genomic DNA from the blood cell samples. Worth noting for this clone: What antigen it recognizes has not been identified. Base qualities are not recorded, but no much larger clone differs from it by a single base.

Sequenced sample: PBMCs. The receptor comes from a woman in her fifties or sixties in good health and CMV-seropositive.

The encoded CDR3 is CASSNPGQGFYEQYF. The base sequence is TGTGCCAGTAGTAATCCGGGACAGGGGTTCTACGAGCAGTACTTC. The chain employs TRBV19 and TRBJ2-7; the central 10 bases match TRBD1. CDR1 and CDR2, per the germline V gene (reference sequence), are LNHDA and SQIVND. Germline trimming: 4 bases from V, 3 bases from J; junction bases outside gene matches: 6. The CDR3 holds 15 amino acids from the cysteine to the phenylalanine. This entry keeps only the CDR3 DNA: 45 bases, framed from base 1.